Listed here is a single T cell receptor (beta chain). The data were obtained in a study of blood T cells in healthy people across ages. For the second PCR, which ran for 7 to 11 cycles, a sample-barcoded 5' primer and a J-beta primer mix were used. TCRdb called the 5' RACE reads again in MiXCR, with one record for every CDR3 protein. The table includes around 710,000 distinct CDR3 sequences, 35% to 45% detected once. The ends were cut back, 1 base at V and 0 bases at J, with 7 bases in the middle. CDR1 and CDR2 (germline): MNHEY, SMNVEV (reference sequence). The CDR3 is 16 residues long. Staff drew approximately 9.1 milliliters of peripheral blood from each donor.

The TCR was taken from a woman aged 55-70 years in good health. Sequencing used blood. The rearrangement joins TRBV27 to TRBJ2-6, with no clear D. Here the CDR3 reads CASSLFGFSGANVLTF. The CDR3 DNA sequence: TGTGCCAGCAGTTTATTCGGGTTCTCTGGGGCCAACGTCCTGACTTTC. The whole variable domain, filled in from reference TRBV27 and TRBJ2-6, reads EAQVTQNPRYLITVTGKKLTVTCSQNMNHEYMSWYRQDPGLGLRQIYYSMNVEVTDKGDVPEGYKVSRKEKRNFPLILESPSPNQTSLYFCASSLFGFSGANVLTFGAGSRLTVL.